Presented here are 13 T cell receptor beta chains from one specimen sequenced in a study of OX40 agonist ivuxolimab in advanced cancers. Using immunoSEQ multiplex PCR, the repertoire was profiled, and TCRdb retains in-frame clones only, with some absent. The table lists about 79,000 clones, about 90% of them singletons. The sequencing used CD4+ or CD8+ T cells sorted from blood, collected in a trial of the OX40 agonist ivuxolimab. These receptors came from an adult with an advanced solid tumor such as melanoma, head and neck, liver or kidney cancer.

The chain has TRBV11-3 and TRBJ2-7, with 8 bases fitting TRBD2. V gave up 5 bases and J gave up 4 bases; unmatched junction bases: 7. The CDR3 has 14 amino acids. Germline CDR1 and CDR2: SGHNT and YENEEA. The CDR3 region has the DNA TGTGCCAGCAGCCCGAGGCGGGGGGCGTACGAGCAGTACTTC. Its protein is CASSPRRGAYEQYF. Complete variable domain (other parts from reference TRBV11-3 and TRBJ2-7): EAGVVQSPRYKIIEKKQPVAFWCNPISGHNTLYWYLQNLGQGPELLIRYENEEAVDDSQLPKDRFSAERLKGVDSTLKIQPAELGDSAVYLCASSPRRGAYEQYFGPGTRLTVT.

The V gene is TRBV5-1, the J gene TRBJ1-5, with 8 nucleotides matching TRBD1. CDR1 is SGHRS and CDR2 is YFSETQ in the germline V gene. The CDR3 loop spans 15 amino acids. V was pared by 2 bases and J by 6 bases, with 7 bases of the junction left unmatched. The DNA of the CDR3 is TGCGCCAGCAGCTTCGATAACAGGGGGGTTCAGCCCCAGCATTTT. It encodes CASSFDNRGVQPQHF.

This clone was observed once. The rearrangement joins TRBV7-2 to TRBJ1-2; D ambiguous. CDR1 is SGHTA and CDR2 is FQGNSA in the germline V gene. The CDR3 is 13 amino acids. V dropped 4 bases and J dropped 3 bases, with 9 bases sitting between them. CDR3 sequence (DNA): TGTGCCAGCAGCTGGTCTGGTGACTATGGCTACACCTTC. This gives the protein CASSWSGDYGYTF.

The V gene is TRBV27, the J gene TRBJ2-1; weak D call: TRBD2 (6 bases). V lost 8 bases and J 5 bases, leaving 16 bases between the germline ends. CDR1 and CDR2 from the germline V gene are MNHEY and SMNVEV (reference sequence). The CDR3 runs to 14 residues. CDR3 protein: CASLRLGLHNEQFF. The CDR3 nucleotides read TGTGCCAGCCTCCGCTTGGGACTTCACAATGAGCAGTTCTTC.

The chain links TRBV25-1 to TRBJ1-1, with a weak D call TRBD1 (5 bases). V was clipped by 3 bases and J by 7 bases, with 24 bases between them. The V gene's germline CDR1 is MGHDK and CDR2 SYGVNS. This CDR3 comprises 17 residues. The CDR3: CASSDPRVSWGDGEAFF. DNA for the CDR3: TGTGCCAGCAGTGACCCTCGGGTATCGTGGGGGGATGGTGAAGCTTTCTTT.

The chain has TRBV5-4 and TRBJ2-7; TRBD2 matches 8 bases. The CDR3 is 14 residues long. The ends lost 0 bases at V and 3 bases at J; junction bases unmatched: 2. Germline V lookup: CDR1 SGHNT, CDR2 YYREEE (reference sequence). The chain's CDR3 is CASSLEAGVYEQYF. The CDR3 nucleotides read TGTGCCAGCAGCTTGGAAGCGGGAGTCTACGAGCAGTACTTC.

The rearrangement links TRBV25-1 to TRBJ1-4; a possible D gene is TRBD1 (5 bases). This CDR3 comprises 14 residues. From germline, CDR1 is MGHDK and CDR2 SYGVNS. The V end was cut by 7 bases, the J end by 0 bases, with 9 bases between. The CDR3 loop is CASKARATNEKLFF. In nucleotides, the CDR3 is TGTGCCAGCAAAGCCAGGGCAACTAATGAAAAACTGTTTTTT.

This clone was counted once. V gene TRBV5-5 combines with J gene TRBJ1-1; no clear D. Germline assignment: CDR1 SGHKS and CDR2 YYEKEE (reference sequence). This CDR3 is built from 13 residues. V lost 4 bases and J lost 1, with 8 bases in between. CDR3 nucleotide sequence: TGTGCCAGCAGCCTTCTCGCGAACACTGAAGCTTTCTTT. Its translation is CASSLLANTEAFF.

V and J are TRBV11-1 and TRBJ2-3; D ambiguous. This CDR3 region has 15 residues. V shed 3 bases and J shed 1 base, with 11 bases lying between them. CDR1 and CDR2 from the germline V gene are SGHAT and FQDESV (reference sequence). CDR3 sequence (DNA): TGTGCCAGCAGCTTGGCCGCTCGAGGCACAGATACGCAGTATTTT. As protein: CASSLAARGTDTQYF.

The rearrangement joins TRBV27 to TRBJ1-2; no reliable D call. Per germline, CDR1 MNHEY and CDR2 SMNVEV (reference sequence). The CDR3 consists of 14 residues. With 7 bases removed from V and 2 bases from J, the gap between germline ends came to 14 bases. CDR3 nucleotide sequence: TGTGCCAGCACCGAAAATCCTCCAAACTATGGCTACACCTTC. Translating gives CASTENPPNYGYTF.

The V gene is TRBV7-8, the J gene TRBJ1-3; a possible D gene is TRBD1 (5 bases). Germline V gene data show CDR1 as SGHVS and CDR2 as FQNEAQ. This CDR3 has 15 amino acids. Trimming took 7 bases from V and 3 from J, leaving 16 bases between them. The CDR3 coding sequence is TGTGCCAGCACGCCTCAGGGTACCAGTGGAAACACCATATATTTT. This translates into CASTPQGTSGNTIYF.

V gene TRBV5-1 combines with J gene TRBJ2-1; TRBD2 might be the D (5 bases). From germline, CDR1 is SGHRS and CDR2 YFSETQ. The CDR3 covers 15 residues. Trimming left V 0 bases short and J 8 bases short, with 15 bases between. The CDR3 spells CASSLDGGLTYEQFF. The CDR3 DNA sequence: TGCGCCAGCAGCTTGGACGGCGGGTTGACTTATGAGCAGTTCTTC.

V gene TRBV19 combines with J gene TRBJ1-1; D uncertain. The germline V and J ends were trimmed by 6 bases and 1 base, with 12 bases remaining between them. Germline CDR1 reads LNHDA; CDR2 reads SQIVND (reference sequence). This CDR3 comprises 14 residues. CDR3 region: CASSRLGTNTEAFF. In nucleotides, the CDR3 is TGTGCCAGTAGCCGCCTCGGTACGAACACTGAAGCTTTCTTT.